Sequencing of this TCR beta chain was carried out in a study of blood T cell repertoires in COVID-19. About the study: Specimens from acute and convalescent COVID-19 originated in the United States, Italy and Spain.

J gave up 6 bases and V 4 bases, and 5 bases lay outside the gene matches. The CDR3 loop spans 15 amino acids. Germline CDR1 is LGHNA and CDR2 is YNFKEQ. Original methodology: Nucleated cell number was recorded as an estimate derived from reference gene primer amplification. Only in-frame clones appear in the TCRdb table, and some are missing; sequencing was by immunoSEQ multiplex PCR. The DNA gave D and trimming, while V, J and clone size come from that table. The sample shows 290,000 or so clones, approximately 90% of them seen only once. The receptor was isolated from a man aged 18-30 years with active or convalescent COVID-19. Sequences were obtained from peripheral blood. The rearrangement joins TRBV4-2 to TRBJ2-2; 10 nucleotides agree with TRBD2. The CDR3 coding sequence is TGTGCCAGCAGCCCAAGCGGGAGGGCCTCCGGGGAGCTGTTTTTT. Translating it yields CASSPSGRASGELFF.